These T cell receptor beta chains were read from a single sample in a study of response to subunit inactivated influenza vaccine. TCRdb re-called the RT-PCR reads with MiXCR, one entry per CDR3 protein. The table has 650,000 or so distinct CDR3 sequences, 12% to 15% seen once. Sequencing used PBMCs from blood, obtained 14 days before vaccination. The receptors come from a man aged 50-59 years who received an inactivated influenza vaccine. CDR3s include the opening cysteine and the closing phenylalanine or tryptophan. A D gene is named only where the DNA matches it firmly. Rows give clone size only sometimes, using once, few, many, or a class for an expanded clone.

d_gene,abundance,j_gene,v_gene,CDR3aa,CDR3nt
TRBD1,few,TRBJ1-6,TRBV2,CASTYLNRGPYNSPLHF,TGTGCCAGCACCTACCTAAACAGGGGACCCTATAATTCACCCCTCCACTTT
NA,few,TRBJ2-1,TRBV7-9,CASSLIGGAVSYNEQFF,TGTGCCAGCAGCTTAATAGGAGGAGCGGTCTCCTACAATGAGCAGTTCTTC
TRBD1,many,TRBJ2-7,TRBV6-2/TRBV6-3,CASSYSLTGGGYEQYF,TGTGCCAGCAGTTACTCGTTGACAGGGGGCGGGTACGAGCAGTACTTC
NA,NA,TRBJ2-3,TRBV11-3,CASSRDGSTQYF,TGTGCCAGCAGCAGGGACGGCAGCACGCAGTATTTT
TRBD2,NA,TRBJ2-3,TRBV2,CASRVELAASGPDTQYF,TGTGCCAGCAGAGTCGAACTAGCGGCGTCGGGGCCAGATACGCAGTATTTT
NA,few,TRBJ2-5,TRBV20-1,CSARTNRVFQETQYF,TGCAGTGCTAGAACCAACAGGGTATTCCAAGAGACCCAGTACTTC
NA,NA,TRBJ1-2,TRBV9,CASSALGISGYTF,TGTGCCAGCAGCGCGTTAGGAATCTCTGGCTACACCTTC
NA,NA,TRBJ2-3,TRBV30,CATSWGGGPDTQYF,TGTGCCACCTCCTGGGGCGGTGGCCCAGATACGCAGTATTTT
NA,NA,TRBJ1-5,TRBV20-1,CSARAFITGSLSNQPQHF,TGCAGTGCTAGAGCCTTCATTACAGGGAGTCTTAGCAATCAGCCCCAGCATTTT
TRBD2,NA,TRBJ2-3,TRBV20-1,CSARAQRGATDTQYF,TGCAGTGCTAGAGCCCAGCGGGGGGCCACAGATACGCAGTATTTT
NA,NA,TRBJ1-6,TRBV4-3,CASSQTSGVNSPLHF,TGCGCCAGCAGCCAAACCTCAGGGGTCAATTCACCCCTCCACTTT
NA,few,TRBJ1-1,TRBV20-1,CSARAGSENTEAFF,TGCAGTGCTAGAGCGGGGTCCGAGAACACTGAAGCTTTCTTT
TRBD2,NA,TRBJ2-1,TRBV5-1,CASSLGTSGRVEQFF,TGCGCCAGCAGCTTGGGGACTAGCGGGAGGGTTGAGCAGTTCTTC
NA,NA,TRBJ1-1,TRBV7-8,CASSQRGGGSNTEAFF,TGTGCCAGCAGCCAGAGAGGGGGGGGGTCTAACACTGAAGCTTTCTTT
NA,few,TRBJ2-2,TRBV7-3,CASSSSAGSSGTGELFF,TGTGCCAGCAGCTCTTCGGCGGGCAGTAGTGGGACCGGGGAGCTGTTTTTT
NA,NA,TRBJ2-1,TRBV6-2/TRBV6-3,CASRTALNEQFF,TGTGCCAGCAGAACCGCCCTCAATGAGCAGTTCTTC
NA,NA,TRBJ1-1,TRBV7-2,CASSSGVAEAFF,TGTGCCAGCAGCTCAGGAGTGGCTGAAGCTTTCTTT
NA,many,TRBJ2-1,TRBV27,CASSLLGTYNEQFF,TGTGCCAGCAGTTTGTTGGGTACTTACAATGAGCAGTTCTTC